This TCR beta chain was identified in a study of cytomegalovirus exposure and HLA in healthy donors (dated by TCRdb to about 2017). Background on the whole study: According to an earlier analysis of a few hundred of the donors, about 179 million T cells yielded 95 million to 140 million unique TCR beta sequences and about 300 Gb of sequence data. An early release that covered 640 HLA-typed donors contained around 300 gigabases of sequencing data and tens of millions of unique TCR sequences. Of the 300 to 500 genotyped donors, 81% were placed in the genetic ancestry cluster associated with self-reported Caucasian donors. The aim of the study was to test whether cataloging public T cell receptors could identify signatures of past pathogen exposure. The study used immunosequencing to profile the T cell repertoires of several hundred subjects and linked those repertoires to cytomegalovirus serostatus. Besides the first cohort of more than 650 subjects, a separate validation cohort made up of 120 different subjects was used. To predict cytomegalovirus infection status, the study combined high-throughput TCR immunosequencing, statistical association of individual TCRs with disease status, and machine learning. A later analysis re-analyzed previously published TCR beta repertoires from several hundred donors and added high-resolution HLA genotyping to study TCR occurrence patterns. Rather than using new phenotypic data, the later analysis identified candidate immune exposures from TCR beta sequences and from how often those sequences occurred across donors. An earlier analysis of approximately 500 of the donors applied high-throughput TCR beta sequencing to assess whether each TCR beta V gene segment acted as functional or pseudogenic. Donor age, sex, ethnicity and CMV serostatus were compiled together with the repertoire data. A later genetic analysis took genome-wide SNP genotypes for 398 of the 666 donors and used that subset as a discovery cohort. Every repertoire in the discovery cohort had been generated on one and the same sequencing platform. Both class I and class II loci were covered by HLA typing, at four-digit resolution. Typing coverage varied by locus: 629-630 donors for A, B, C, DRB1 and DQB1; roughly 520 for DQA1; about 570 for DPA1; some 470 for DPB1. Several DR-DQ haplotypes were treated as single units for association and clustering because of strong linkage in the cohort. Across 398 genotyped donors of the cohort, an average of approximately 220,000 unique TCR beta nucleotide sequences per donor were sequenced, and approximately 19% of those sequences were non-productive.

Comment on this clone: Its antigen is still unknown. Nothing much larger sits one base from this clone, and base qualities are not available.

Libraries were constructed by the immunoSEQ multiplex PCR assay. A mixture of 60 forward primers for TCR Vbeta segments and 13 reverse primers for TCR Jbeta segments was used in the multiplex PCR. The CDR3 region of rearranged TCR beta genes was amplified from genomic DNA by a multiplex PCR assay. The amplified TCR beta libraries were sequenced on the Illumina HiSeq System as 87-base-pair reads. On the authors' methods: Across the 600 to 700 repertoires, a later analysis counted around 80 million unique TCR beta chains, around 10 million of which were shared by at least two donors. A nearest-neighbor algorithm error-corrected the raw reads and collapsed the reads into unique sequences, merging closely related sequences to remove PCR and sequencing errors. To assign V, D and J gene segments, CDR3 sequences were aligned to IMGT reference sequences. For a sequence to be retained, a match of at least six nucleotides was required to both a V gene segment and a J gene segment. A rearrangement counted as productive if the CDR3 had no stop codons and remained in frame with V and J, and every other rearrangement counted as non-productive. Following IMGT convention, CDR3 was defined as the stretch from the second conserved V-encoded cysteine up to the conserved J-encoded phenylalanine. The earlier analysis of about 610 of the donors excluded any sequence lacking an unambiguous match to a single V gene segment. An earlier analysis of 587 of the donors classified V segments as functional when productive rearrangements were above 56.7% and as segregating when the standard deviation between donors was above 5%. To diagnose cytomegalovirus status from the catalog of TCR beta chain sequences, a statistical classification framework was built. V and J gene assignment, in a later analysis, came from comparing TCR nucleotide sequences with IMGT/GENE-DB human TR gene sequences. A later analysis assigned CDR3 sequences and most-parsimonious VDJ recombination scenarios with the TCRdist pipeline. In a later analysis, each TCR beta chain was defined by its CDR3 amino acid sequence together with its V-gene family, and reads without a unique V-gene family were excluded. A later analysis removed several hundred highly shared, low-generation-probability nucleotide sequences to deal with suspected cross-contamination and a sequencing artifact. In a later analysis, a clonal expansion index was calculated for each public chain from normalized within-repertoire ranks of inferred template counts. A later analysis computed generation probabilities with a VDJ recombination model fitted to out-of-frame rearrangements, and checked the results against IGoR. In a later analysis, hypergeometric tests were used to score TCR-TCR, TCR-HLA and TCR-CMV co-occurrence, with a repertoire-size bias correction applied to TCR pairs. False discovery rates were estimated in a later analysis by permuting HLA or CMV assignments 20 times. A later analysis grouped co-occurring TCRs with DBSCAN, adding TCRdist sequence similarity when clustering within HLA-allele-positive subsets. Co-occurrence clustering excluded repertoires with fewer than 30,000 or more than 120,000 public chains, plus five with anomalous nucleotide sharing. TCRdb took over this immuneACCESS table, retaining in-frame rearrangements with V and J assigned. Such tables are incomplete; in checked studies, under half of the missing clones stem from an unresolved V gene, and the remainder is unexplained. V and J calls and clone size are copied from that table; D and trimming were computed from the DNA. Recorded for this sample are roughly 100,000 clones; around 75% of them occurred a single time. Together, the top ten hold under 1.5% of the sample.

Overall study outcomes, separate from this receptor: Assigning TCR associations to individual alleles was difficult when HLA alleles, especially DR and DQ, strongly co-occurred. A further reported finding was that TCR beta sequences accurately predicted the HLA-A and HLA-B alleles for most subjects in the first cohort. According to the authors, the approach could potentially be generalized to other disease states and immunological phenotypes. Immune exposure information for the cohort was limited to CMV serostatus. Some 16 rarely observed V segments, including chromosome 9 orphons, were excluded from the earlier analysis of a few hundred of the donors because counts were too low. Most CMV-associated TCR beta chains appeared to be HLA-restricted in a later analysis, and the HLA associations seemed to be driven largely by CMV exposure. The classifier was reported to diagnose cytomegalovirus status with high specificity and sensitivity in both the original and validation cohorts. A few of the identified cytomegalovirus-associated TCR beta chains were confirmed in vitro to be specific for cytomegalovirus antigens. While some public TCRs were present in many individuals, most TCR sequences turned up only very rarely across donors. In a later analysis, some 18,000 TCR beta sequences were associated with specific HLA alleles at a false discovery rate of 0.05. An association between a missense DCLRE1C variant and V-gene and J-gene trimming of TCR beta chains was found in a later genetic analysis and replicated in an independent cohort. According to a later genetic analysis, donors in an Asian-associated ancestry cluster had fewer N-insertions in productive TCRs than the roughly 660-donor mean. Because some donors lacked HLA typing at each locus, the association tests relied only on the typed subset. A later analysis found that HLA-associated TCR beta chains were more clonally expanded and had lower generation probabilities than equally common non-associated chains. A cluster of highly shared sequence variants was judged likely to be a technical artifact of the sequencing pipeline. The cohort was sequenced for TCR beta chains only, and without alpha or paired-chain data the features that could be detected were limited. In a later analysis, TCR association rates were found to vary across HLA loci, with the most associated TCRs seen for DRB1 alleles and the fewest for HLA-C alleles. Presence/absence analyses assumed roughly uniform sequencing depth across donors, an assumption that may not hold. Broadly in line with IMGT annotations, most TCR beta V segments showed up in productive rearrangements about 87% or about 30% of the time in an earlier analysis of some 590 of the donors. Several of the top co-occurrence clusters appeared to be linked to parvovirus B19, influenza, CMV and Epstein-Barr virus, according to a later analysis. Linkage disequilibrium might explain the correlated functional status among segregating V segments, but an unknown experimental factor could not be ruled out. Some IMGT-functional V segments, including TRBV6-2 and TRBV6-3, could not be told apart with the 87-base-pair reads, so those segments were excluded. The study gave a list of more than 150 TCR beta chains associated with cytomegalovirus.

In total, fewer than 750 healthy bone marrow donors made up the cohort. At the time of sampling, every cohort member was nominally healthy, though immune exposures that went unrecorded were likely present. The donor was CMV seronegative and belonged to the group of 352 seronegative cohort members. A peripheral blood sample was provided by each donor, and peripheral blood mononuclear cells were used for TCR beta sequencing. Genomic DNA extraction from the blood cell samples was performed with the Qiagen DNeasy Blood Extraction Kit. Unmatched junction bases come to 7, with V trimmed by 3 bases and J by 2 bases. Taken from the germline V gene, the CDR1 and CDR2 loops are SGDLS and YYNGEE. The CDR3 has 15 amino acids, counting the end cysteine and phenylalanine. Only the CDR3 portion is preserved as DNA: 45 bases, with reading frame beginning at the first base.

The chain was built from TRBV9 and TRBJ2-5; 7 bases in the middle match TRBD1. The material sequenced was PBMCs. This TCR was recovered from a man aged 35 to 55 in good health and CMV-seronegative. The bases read TGTGCCAGCAGCGCATCTACAGGGGCGCAAGAGACCCAGTACTTC. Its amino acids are CASSASTGAQETQYF.